This T cell receptor beta chain comes out of a study of T cell repertoires in cytomegalovirus infection. Study-level background: It can be stated that public TCR beta signatures indicated CMV infection as well as a matching HLA type. Study observations and caveats: HLA-C-restricted CMV clonotypes gave the most frequent clonotype in two of eight donors. CMV carriers having the relevant HLA were flagged by cumulative public TCR beta family frequency.

This clonotype showed up just a few times. Its antigen is still unknown. The CDR3 is 12 residues long. Trimming stripped 8 bases from V and 1 base from J, with 6 bases between. TCRdb reprocessed the reads via MiXCR and lists one record per CDR3 protein. The top ten clones hold approximately 13% of a sample with 450,000 to 650,000 distinct CDR3 sequences, more than 20% of them seen once. The receptor was isolated from a human donor in good health (CMV status not recorded). Some clones in this sample may be carry-over from other donors' samples. Sequencing was carried out using PBMCs. The chain links TRBV12-3 or TRBV12-4 to TRBJ2-1; no definite D call. The chain's CDR3 is CASSRSYNEQFF. The CDR3 bases are TGTGCCAGCTCTCGATCCTACAATGAGCAGTTCTTC.